The table lists the clone carrying this T cell receptor beta chain with many counts. This entry comes from a study of metastatic and nonmetastatic thyroid tumors. Thyroid surgery was performed in patients who had received no treatment beforehand. TCRdb re-clonotyped the PCR reads via MiXCR. The sample yields approximately 35,000 clones, about 10% seen once. This clonotype was obtained from a female donor with papillary thyroid cancer or a benign thyroid nodule (not recorded which). Some clones in this sample may be carry-over from other donors' samples. The specimen was blood.

The CDR3 loop reads CASQSDAVAYGYTF. CDR3 DNA: TGTGCCAGCCAAAGCGACGCAGTGGCCTATGGCTACACCTTC. The genes are TRBV18 and TRBJ1-2; D ambiguous. This CDR3 has 14 amino acids. V gave up 8 bases and J gave up 4 bases, with 17 bases separating them. Germline assignment: CDR1 KGHSH and CDR2 LQKENI.